These 30 T cell receptor beta chains share one sample of origin, sequenced in a study of blood T cell repertoires in COVID-19. TCRdb's table, derived via immunoSEQ multiplex PCR, lists solely in-frame clones and lacks some. The sample lists 240,000 or so clones; around 90% were seen once. The sequencing input was peripheral blood. These receptor sequences come from a woman in her twenties or thirties with acute or convalescent COVID-19.

The chain couples TRBV19 to TRBJ1-4; maybe TRBD1 (6 bases). Trimming shortened V by 5 bases and J by 7 bases, and 17 bases separated the two germline ends. The CDR3 runs 15 residues. CDR1 LNHDA and CDR2 SQIVND come from the germline V gene (reference sequence). The CDR3 region has the DNA TGTGCCAGTAGTGTACAGGGTTTTACCCGTGAAAAACTGTTTTTT. Translation: CASSVQGFTREKLFF.

V is TRBV6-1 and J is TRBJ1-5; 8 bases are shared with TRBD1. This CDR3 has 16 residues. Trimming took 3 bases from V and 6 from J; bases not matched to a gene: 10. CDR1 and CDR2 (germline): MNHNS, SASEGT. The CDR3 protein is CASSDPAGTGIQPQHF. CDR3 nucleotides: TGTGCCAGCAGTGACCCCGCCGGGACAGGAATTCAGCCCCAGCATTTT.

The chain has TRBV19 and TRBJ2-2; TRBD1 matches at 9 bases. Germline V gene data show CDR1 as LNHDA and CDR2 as SQIVND (reference sequence). The ends lost 5 bases at V and 5 bases at J; junction bases unmatched: 6. The CDR3 covers 15 residues. The CDR3 loop reads CASSSTGGGTGELFF. The CDR3 bases are TGTGCCAGTAGTTCTACAGGGGGCGGAACCGGGGAGCTGTTTTTT. Combining the CDR3 with reference TRBV19 and TRBJ2-2 gives the whole variable domain DGGITQSPKYLFRKEGQNVTLSCEQNLNHDAMYWYRQDPGQGLRLIYYSQIVNDFQKGDIAEGYSVSREKKESFPLTVTSAQKNPTAFYLCASSSTGGGTGELFFGEGSRLTVL.

V gene TRBV12-3 or TRBV12-4 combines with J gene TRBJ2-2; perhaps TRBD2 as D (5 bases). Trimming removed 1 base from V and 7 bases from J, with 7 bases in between. The CDR3 runs to 13 residues. The chain's CDR3 is CASSLGEYGELFF. The CDR3 coding sequence is TGTGCCAGCAGTTTAGGGGAGTACGGGGAGCTGTTTTTT.

This clone was counted a single time. The rearrangement joins TRBV6-5 to TRBJ1-1; 9 nucleotides match TRBD1. The CDR3 is 15 residues long. V shed 2 bases, J shed 5 bases, and the junction held 6 bases outside the gene matches. Germline assignment: CDR1 MNHEY and CDR2 SVGAGI. DNA for the CDR3: TGTGCCAGCAGTTACGCCGGGACAGGGAGTACTGAAGCTTTCTTT. Residues: CASSYAGTGSTEAFF.

This chain connects TRBV4-2 to TRBJ2-5; a weak D match, TRBD1 (5 bases). Germline V gives CDR1 LGHNA, CDR2 YNFKEQ. The germline V and J ends were trimmed by 0 bases and 7 bases, with 12 bases remaining between them. The CDR3 loop spans 14 amino acids. CDR3 region: CASSQDFRDWTQYF. In DNA form, the CDR3 reads TGTGCCAGCAGCCAAGACTTCAGGGATTGGACCCAGTACTTC.

The chain recombines TRBV6-5 with TRBJ2-7; TRBD2 matches at 8 bases. Germline CDR1 and CDR2: MNHEY and SVGAGI. The junction had 10 bases not matched to a gene; V was cut back by 10 bases and J by 2 bases. CDR3 length equals 14 residues. This CDR3 is CATKIGRGAYEQYF. The CDR3 coding sequence is TGTGCCACTAAAATAGGGCGGGGGGCCTACGAGCAGTACTTC.

This clone appeared a few times. This chain links TRBV9 with TRBJ1-5, with D possibly being TRBD1 (6 bases). The CDR3 is made up of 13 amino acids. Trimming pared 2 bases from V and 8 bases from J, leaving 11 bases between. CDR1 and CDR2 (germline): SGDLS, YYNGEE. The CDR3 DNA follows: TGTGCCAGCAGCGTTGCAGGGGCTGAGCCCCAGCATTTT. It is translated as CASSVAGAEPQHF.

This chain joins TRBV21-1 and TRBJ1-4; whether TRBD1, the table's D call, matches the DNA was not checked. TRBV21-1 is annotated as a pseudogene. CDR3 length: 16 residues. The CDR3 DNA reads TGTGCCAGCAGCAAAGAAGGCAGGACAACTAATGAAAAACTGTTTTTT. Protein: CASSKEGRTTNEKLFF.

This CDR3 is CASSYRGNYNEQFF. The CDR3 nucleotides read TGTGCCAGCAGCTACAGGGGGAACTACAATGAGCAGTTCTTC. The J gene is TRBJ2-1, the V gene TRBV11-1, with TRBD1 matching 8 bases. The germline V gene has CDR1 SGHAT and CDR2 FQDESV (reference sequence). The CDR3 is made up of 14 amino acids. Trimming removed 4 bases from V and 3 bases from J; junction bases left unmatched: 2.

The rearrangement joins TRBV19 to TRBJ1-1, with 10 bases matching TRBD1. Germline V CDR1 and CDR2: LNHDA, SQIVND (reference sequence). The CDR3 length is 13 residues. Trimming took 5 bases from V and 5 from J; bases not matched to a gene: 2. The CDR3 DNA reads TGTGCCAGTAGTTGGACAGGGGGTACTGAAGCTTTCTTT. Its protein is CASSWTGGTEAFF. The variable domain in full, with the rest retrieved from reference TRBV19 and TRBJ1-1, is DGGITQSPKYLFRKEGQNVTLSCEQNLNHDAMYWYRQDPGQGLRLIYYSQIVNDFQKGDIAEGYSVSREKKESFPLTVTSAQKNPTAFYLCASSWTGGTEAFFGQGTRLTVV.

The chain is built from TRBV12-5 and TRBJ2-1; 10 bases align to TRBD1. The germline V gene has CDR1 LGHNT and CDR2 FRNRAP. The CDR3 extends over 15 amino acids. With 7 bases clipped from V and 8 bases from J, the junction kept 11 bases outside the gene matches. The CDR3 region is CASDRRDRGIHEQFF. DNA of the CDR3: TGTGCTAGTGACCGCCGGGACAGGGGAATCCATGAGCAGTTCTTC. The full variable domain, with the rest looked up from reference TRBV12-5 and TRBJ2-1, is DARVTQTPRHKVTEMGQEVTMRCQPILGHNTVFWYRQTMMQGLELLAYFRNRAPLDDSGMPKDRFSAEMPDATLATLKIQPSEPRDSAVYFCASDRRDRGIHEQFFGPGTRLTVL.

The chain uses TRBV19 and TRBJ2-2; 9 bases map to TRBD2. Germline-derived CDR1 and CDR2 are LNHDA and SQIVND (reference sequence). V gave up 7 bases and J gave up 7 bases; unmatched junction bases: 10. The CDR3 consists of 15 residues. The CDR3 is CASNFLAGSSGELFF. The CDR3 bases are TGTGCCAGTAATTTCCTAGCGGGAAGCAGCGGGGAGCTGTTTTTT.

The genes are TRBV29-1 and TRBJ2-1; 7 positions match TRBD2. The CDR3 spans 11 residues. After removal of 5 bases from V and 8 bases from J, the junction contained 3 bases not matched to a gene. Germline lookup yields CDR1 SQVTM and CDR2 ANQGSEA. The CDR3 sequence is CSVPRGDEQFF. CDR3 nucleotides: TGCAGCGTTCCTCGGGGGGATGAGCAGTTCTTC.

The chain joins TRBV5-1 to TRBJ1-4; D may be TRBD1 (5 bases). Germline V CDR1 and CDR2: SGHRS, YFSETQ. CDR3 length: 15 amino acids. Trimming took 0 bases from V and 4 from J, leaving 10 bases between them. CDR3 in DNA: TGCGCCAGCAGCTTGGTTGCAGGACATAATGAAAAACTGTTTTTT. Protein sequence: CASSLVAGHNEKLFF.

The chain carries TRBV10-3 and TRBJ2-7; D not certain. Germline V gives CDR1 ENHRY, CDR2 SYGVKD. V dropped 3 bases and J dropped 6 bases, with 15 bases sitting between them. The CDR3 length is 14 residues. CDR3 residues: CAISELTDVGEQYF. CDR3 coding DNA: TGTGCCATCAGTGAATTGACTGACGTCGGCGAGCAGTACTTC.

V usage is TRBV6-5 and J usage is TRBJ2-2; TRBD1 is a possible D gene (5 bases). Looked up from germline, CDR1 is MNHEY and CDR2 is SVGAGI. The CDR3 totals 16 residues. V lost 2 bases and J 7 bases, leaving 17 bases between the germline ends. CDR3 nucleotide sequence: TGTGCCAGCAGTTACAGGTCAGGGAACCTTTACGGGGAGCTGTTTTTT. Encoded protein: CASSYRSGNLYGELFF.

This clone was counted once. A read error may produce the germline difference seen at one junction end. The chain recombines TRBV5-1 with TRBJ2-3; 15 nucleotides align to TRBD2. CDR3 length equals 18 residues. CDR1 and CDR2 (germline): SGHRS, YFSETQ. The CDR3 here is CASRLGLAGGFSTDTQYF. CDR3 bases: TGCGCCAGCAGGTTGGGACTAGCGGGAGGCTTTAGCACAGATACGCAGTATTTT. Looking up the rest from reference TRBV5-1 and TRBJ2-3 gives the full variable domain: KAGVTQTPRYLIKTRGQQVTLSCSPISGHRSVSWYQQTPGQGLQFLFEYFSETQRNKGNFPGRFSGRQFSNSRSEMNVSTLELGDSALYLCASRLGLAGGFSTDTQYFGPGTRLTVL.

The V call is TRBV7-9, the J call TRBJ2-1; D gene unclear. This CDR3 has 13 amino acids. Germline V CDR1 and CDR2: SEHNR, FQNEAQ (reference sequence). Trimming cost V 0 bases and J 4 bases, with 4 bases left between them. CDR3 sequence reads: CASSLAEYNEQFF. In nucleotides, the CDR3 is TGTGCCAGCAGCTTAGCGGAGTACAATGAGCAGTTCTTC.

The chain recombines TRBV18 with TRBJ2-1; 14 bases agree with TRBD2. The CDR3 is 15 amino acids. Germline assignment: CDR1 KGHSH and CDR2 LQKENI. The V segment lost 6 bases and the J segment 6 bases; nucleotides outside the gene matches: 4. CDR3 in DNA: TGTGCCAGCTCGACTAGCGGGAGGGCCTTCAATGAGCAGTTCTTC. Translating it yields CASSTSGRAFNEQFF. Together with reference TRBV18 and TRBJ2-1, the CDR3 gives the full variable domain: NAGVMQNPRHLVRRRGQEARLRCSPMKGHSHVYWYRQLPEEGLKFMVYLQKENIIDESGMPKERFSAEFPKEGPSILRIQQVVRGDSAAYFCASSTSGRAFNEQFFGPGTRLTVL.

The chain couples TRBV24-1 to TRBJ2-7; D unclear. V was pared by 9 bases and J by 3 bases, with 14 bases between. Germline CDR1 is KGHDR and CDR2 is SFDVKD. The CDR3 loop spans 13 amino acids. CDR3 coding DNA: TGTGCCACCTCTAAAGGAGTCAGCTACGAGCAGTACTTC. Translated, it gives CATSKGVSYEQYF.

The chain links TRBV14 to TRBJ2-3, with 8 bases aligning to TRBD2. The CDR3 extends over 15 amino acids. The trim removed 4 bases at V and 2 bases at J, leaving 5 bases unmatched. The germline V gene has CDR1 SGHDN and CDR2 FVKESK. The CDR3 DNA reads as TGTGCCAGCAGCCGCGGCGGGAGGATCACAGATACGCAGTATTTT. This gives the protein CASSRGGRITDTQYF.

The J gene is TRBJ2-7, the V gene TRBV4-1; TRBD1 aligns across 8 bases. Germline CDR1 reads MGHRA; CDR2 reads YSYEKL. The CDR3 has 15 residues. Unmatched junction bases numbered 8, after V lost 2 bases and J lost 5 bases. The CDR3 DNA follows: TGCGCCAGCAGCCAAAGGAACAGGGGGGCCCACGAGCAGTACTTC. It codes for CASSQRNRGAHEQYF.

The gene calls are TRBV27 and TRBJ1-2; D is perhaps TRBD1 (5 bases). This CDR3 region has 16 residues. V was cut by 6 bases and J by 5 bases, with 22 bases left in between. Germline values: CDR1 MNHEY, CDR2 SMNVEV (reference sequence). CDR3 coding DNA: TGTGCCAGCAGGTCGGCAGGGATTGAGAAGGCATATGGCTACACCTTC. Protein product: CASRSAGIEKAYGYTF.

This clone occurred a few times. V usage is TRBV6-6 and J usage is TRBJ2-7; 8 nucleotides line up with TRBD1. The germline gives CDR1 MNHNY, CDR2 SVGAGI (reference sequence). J lost 2 bases, V lost 6 bases, and 9 bases had no gene match. The CDR3 extends over 15 amino acids. CDR3 protein: CASSAIRDRTYEQYF. The CDR3, as DNA: TGTGCCAGCAGCGCAATACGGGACAGGACCTACGAGCAGTACTTC.

The chain links TRBV5-1 to TRBJ1-1; the D gene is possibly TRBD1 (5 bases). The CDR3 sequence is 15 residues long. V lost 4 bases and J 5 bases, leaving 18 bases between the germline ends. Per germline, CDR1 SGHRS and CDR2 YFSETQ. The chain's CDR3 is CASSPTVGARTEAFF. CDR3 DNA: TGCGCCAGCAGCCCTACGGTAGGGGCGAGAACTGAAGCTTTCTTT.

The CDR3 here is CASSRGTGRGQETQYF. In DNA form, the CDR3 reads TGTGCCAGCAGCCGGGGGACAGGGAGGGGCCAAGAGACCCAGTACTTC. This sequence joins TRBV7-2 and TRBJ2-5, with 9 nucleotides matching TRBD1. Looked up from germline, CDR1 is SGHTA and CDR2 is FQGNSA. CDR3 length: 16 residues. J gave up 1 base and V 5 bases, and 8 bases lay outside the gene matches.

This clone was counted a single time. The V call is TRBV30, the J call TRBJ1-5, with D unclear. Germline CDR1 and CDR2: GTSNPN and SVGIG (reference sequence). This CDR3 contains 15 residues. V was clipped by 0 bases and J by 1 base, with 10 bases between them. The CDR3 region has the DNA TGTGCCTGGAGTGTACGAGGGCCCAGCAATCAGCCCCAGCATTTT. Translating gives CAWSVRGPSNQPQHF.

This clone was recorded once. The genes are TRBV14 and TRBJ2-5; a weak D match, TRBD1 (5 bases). CDR1 and CDR2 (germline): SGHDN, FVKESK. The CDR3 has 16 residues. Deletions cut 0 bases from V and 5 bases from J, with 16 bases between. CDR3 nucleotides: TGTGCCAGCAGCCAAGATCTGCCAGGGTGGACGGAGACCCAGTACTTC. This sequence encodes CASSQDLPGWTETQYF.

V and J are TRBV12-5 and TRBJ2-3; 10 nucleotides align to TRBD2. The length of the CDR3 is 16 residues. The junction had 5 bases not matched to a gene; V was cut back by 5 bases and J by 0 bases. Germline assignment: CDR1 LGHNT and CDR2 FRNRAP. The CDR3 nucleotides are TGTGCTAGTGGTGATATAGCGGGGGGTAGCACAGATACGCAGTATTTT. This encodes CASGDIAGGSTDTQYF.